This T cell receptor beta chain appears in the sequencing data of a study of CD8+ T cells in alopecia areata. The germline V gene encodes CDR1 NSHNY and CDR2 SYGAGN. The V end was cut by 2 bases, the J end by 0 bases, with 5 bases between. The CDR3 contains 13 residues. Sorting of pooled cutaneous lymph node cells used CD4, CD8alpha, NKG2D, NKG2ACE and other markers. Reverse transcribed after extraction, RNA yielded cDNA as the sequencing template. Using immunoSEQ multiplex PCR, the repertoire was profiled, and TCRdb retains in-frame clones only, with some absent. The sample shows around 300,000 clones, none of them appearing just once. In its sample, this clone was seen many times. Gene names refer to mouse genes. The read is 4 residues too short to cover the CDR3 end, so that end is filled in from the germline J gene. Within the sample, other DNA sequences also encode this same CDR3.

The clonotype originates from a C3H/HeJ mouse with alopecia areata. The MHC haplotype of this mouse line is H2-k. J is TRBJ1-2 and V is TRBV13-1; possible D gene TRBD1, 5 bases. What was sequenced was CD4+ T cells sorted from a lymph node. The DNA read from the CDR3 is TGTGCCAGCAGTGAACAGGCAAACTCC. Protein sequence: CASSEQANS. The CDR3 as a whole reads CASSEQANSDYTF.